This T cell receptor (beta chain) is from a study of blood T cell repertoires in COVID-19. In the study overall: The United States, Italy and Spain supplied acute and convalescent COVID-19 samples.

In the authors' workflow: Estimation of nucleated cell counts relied on the amplification of reference gene primers. The method was immunoSEQ multiplex PCR; TCRdb's version includes in-frame clones alone and lacks a portion of them. V and J calls and clone size are as listed in that table; D and trimming were resolved from the DNA. The data contain roughly 240,000 clones, 85% to 90% of them seen just once; the ten biggest clones take up around 0.85%. This clone was picked up one time. Individuals aged about 18 to 89 years were recruited from fewer than 30 US areas. Allocation to cohorts depended on clinical history reported by the participants. The V end lost 7 bases, the J end lost 7 bases, and 16 bases lay between the germline ends. The CDR3 is made up of 13 amino acids. In germline, CDR1 is MDHEN, CDR2 SYDVKM.

This sequence originates from a man in his fifties who had been exposed to COVID-19. Sequenced: PBMCs or T cells enriched from blood (not recorded which). The J gene is TRBJ1-2, the V gene TRBV28; D is ambiguous. CDR3 region: CASTHFIGGGYTF. DNA for the CDR3: TGTGCCAGCACCCATTTTATAGGCGGTGGCTACACCTTC.